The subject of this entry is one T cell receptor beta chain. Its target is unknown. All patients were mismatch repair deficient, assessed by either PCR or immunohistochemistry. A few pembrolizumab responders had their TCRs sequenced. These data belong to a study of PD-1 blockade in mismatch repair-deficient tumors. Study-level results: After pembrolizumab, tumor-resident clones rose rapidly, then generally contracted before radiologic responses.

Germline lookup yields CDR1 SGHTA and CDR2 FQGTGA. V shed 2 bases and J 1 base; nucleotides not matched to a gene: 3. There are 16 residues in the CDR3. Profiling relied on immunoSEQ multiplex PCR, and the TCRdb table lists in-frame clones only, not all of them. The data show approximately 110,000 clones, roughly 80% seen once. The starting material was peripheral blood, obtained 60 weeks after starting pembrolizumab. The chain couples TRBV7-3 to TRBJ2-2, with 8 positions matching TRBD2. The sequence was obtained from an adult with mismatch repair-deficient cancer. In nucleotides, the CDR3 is TGTGCCAGCAGCTTAGGGACTAGACAGAACACCGGGGAGCTGTTTTTT. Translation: CASSLGTRQNTGELFF.